These 27 T cell receptor beta chains came from one sample sequenced in a study of Graves' ophthalmopathy and Graves' hyperthyroidism. RNA transcripts yielded amplified TCR beta CDR3 regions. An initial RT-PCR round employing HTBI primers preceded a second-round multiplex PCR. TCRdb called the multiplex PCR reads again in MiXCR, with one record for every CDR3 protein. The sample lists about 480,000 distinct CDR3 sequences, approximately 15% occurring once. Sequences were obtained from blood. The receptors derive from a woman in her twenties or thirties with Graves' ophthalmopathy.

This rearrangement joins TRBV9 to TRBJ2-5; 15 bases are a match to TRBD2. Trimming took 3 bases from V and 9 from J; bases not matched to a gene: 12. CDR1 is SGDLS and CDR2 is YYNGEE in the germline V gene. The CDR3 length is 17 residues. The CDR3 spells CASSGPGLAGGTGAQYF. The CDR3 coding sequence is TGTGCCAGCAGCGGCCCGGGACTAGCGGGAGGTACAGGGGCCCAGTACTTC.

This chain joins TRBV2 and TRBJ1-5; D unresolved. CDR1 SNHLY and CDR2 FYNNEI come from the germline V gene. CDR3 length: 14 amino acids. V lost 5 bases and J 2 bases, leaving 10 bases between the germline ends. The CDR3 DNA is TGTGCCAGCAGTTCGTTTAGGGGCAATCAGCCCCAGCATTTT. Translation: CASSSFRGNQPQHF.

This clonotype was seen at least ten times. This chain uses TRBV11-2 with TRBJ2-2; D call uncertain. Germline CDR1 is SGHAT and CDR2 is FQNNGV. Trimming cost V 1 base and J 3 bases, with 12 bases left between them. The CDR3 runs 16 residues. CDR3 nucleotides: TGTGCCAGCAGCTTAGTGGGCGCAAGCCACACCGGGGAGCTGTTTTTT. Translation: CASSLVGASHTGELFF.

This clonotype was detected many times. The V call is TRBV7-9, the J call TRBJ1-3; D possibly corresponds to TRBD1 (5 bases). The germline gives CDR1 SEHNR, CDR2 FQNEAQ (reference sequence). V was trimmed by 2 bases and J by 0 bases, leaving 8 bases between them. The CDR3 contains 15 residues. The CDR3 DNA follows: TGTGCCAGCAGCTTATTGACAGCCTCTGGAAACACCATATATTTT. Residues: CASSLLTASGNTIYF. Combining the CDR3 with reference TRBV7-9 and TRBJ1-3 gives the whole variable domain DTGVSQNPRHKITKRGQNVTFRCDPISEHNRLYWYRQTLGQGPEFLTYFQNEAQLEKSRLLSDRFSAERPKGSFSTLEIQRTEQGDSAMYLCASSLLTASGNTIYFGEGSWLTVV.

This clonotype was detected ten times or more. The chain uses TRBV19 and TRBJ1-2; D is ambiguous. Germline V CDR1 and CDR2: LNHDA, SQIVND (reference sequence). Trimming pared 1 base from V and 3 bases from J, leaving 12 bases between. The CDR3 is 15 residues long. The DNA of the CDR3 is TGTGCCAGTAGTATAGTCCTACTGAGCGACTATGGCTACACCTTC. It is translated as CASSIVLLSDYGYTF.

This clonotype was found a few times. The chain carries TRBV12-3 or TRBV12-4 and TRBJ1-2; 7 bases are shared with TRBD1. Trimming took 4 bases from V and 9 from J; bases not matched to a gene: 11. The CDR3 has 14 amino acids. CDR3: CASSWDSSLKSYTF. In nucleotides, the CDR3 is TGTGCCAGCAGTTGGGACAGCTCCTTGAAAAGCTACACCTTC.

The chain couples TRBV6-1 to TRBJ1-2, with D possibly TRBD1 on 6 matching bases. This CDR3 region has 14 residues. Germline CDR1 is MNHNS and CDR2 is SASEGT. Trimming left V 3 bases short and J 1 base short, with 9 bases between. The CDR3 region is CASSDRGVNYGYTF. The CDR3 DNA follows: TGTGCCAGCAGTGACAGGGGAGTTAACTATGGCTACACCTTC.

The table lists this clonotype with a count of one. This sequence may be a read error, since a much larger clone differs from it by one base. The gene calls are TRBV30 and TRBJ2-7; maybe TRBD1 (6 bases). CDR1 and CDR2 from the germline V gene are GTSNPN and SVGIG (reference sequence). Trimming took 0 bases from V and 9 from J, leaving 9 bases between them. The CDR3 consists of 11 residues. Here the CDR3 reads CAWSVQGLQYF. Here the CDR3 DNA reads TGTGCCTGGAGTGTACAGGGTCTGCAGTACTTC.

This clonotype came up many times. V is TRBV27 and J is TRBJ1-5; tentatively, D is TRBD1 (5 bases). The germline V and J ends were trimmed by 5 bases and 3 bases, with 11 bases remaining between them. Germline assignment: CDR1 MNHEY and CDR2 SMNVEV (reference sequence). There are 14 residues in the CDR3. CDR3 coding DNA: TGTGCCAGCAGTCCGGGGACGATCAATCAGCCCCAGCATTTT. Translation: CASSPGTINQPQHF.

At least ten counts were recorded for this clonotype. The chain uses TRBV11-2 and TRBJ1-1; D is ambiguous. The CDR3 has 13 amino acids. V gave up 2 bases and J gave up 6 bases, with 10 bases separating them. Germline CDR1 SGHAT, CDR2 FQNNGV. CDR3 DNA sequence: TGTGCCAGCAGCTTACAGTTGGGAGCTGAAGCTTTCTTT. Amino acids: CASSLQLGAEAFF.

This clonotype was observed at least ten times. The chain is built from TRBV27 and TRBJ2-7; D ambiguous. The CDR3 length is 15 residues. V was clipped by 1 base and J by 4 bases, with 14 bases between them. Looked up from germline, CDR1 is MNHEY and CDR2 is SMNVEV (reference sequence). CDR3 DNA sequence: TGTGCCAGCAGTTTATACCCTCTGAATGAATACGAGCAGTACTTC. Its protein product is CASSLYPLNEYEQYF.

This clonotype was counted many times. The CDR3 here is CATSGASGSGGEQYF. The CDR3 region has the DNA TGTGCCACCAGTGGGGCGAGCGGGAGCGGGGGAGAGCAGTACTTC. The chain couples TRBV24-1 to TRBJ2-7; 8 nucleotides align to TRBD2. The germline CDR1 and CDR2 sequences are KGHDR and SFDVKD. The CDR3 is 15 residues long. V was clipped by 5 bases and J by 7 bases; unmatched bases: 12.

This clonotype was picked up a small number of times. The chain links TRBV2 to TRBJ2-7; 7 positions agree with TRBD1. The CDR3 spans 14 residues. V lost 10 bases, J lost 5 bases, and 14 bases stayed unmatched. The germline CDR1 and CDR2 sequences are SNHLY and FYNNEI. CDR3 nucleotide sequence: TGTGCCACTCAGACAGGGAAATTTAGTGACGAGCAGTACTTC. Its protein is CATQTGKFSDEQYF.

This clonotype came up many times. This rearrangement joins TRBV28 to TRBJ1-6; D not certain. CDR1 and CDR2 from the germline V gene are MDHEN and SYDVKM. Between the trimmed V and J ends, which lost 4 bases and 9 bases, there was a span of 16 bases. The CDR3 is made up of 15 amino acids. The DNA for the CDR3 is TGTGCCAGCAGTTCGCCACAGATTGCGGGTTCACCCCTCCACTTT. It is translated as CASSSPQIAGSPLHF.

This clonotype was seen ten or more times. The J gene is TRBJ1-1, the V gene TRBV12-3 or TRBV12-4; D not resolved. V dropped 8 bases and J dropped 1 base, with 11 bases sitting between them. The CDR3 covers 13 residues. In nucleotides, the CDR3 is TGTGCCAGCGGAGGTCGCGAGAACACTGAAGCTTTCTTT. This codes for CASGGRENTEAFF.

The rearrangement joins TRBV20-1 to TRBJ2-2, with D possibly matching TRBD1 (6 bases). V lost 1 base and J 0 bases, leaving 9 bases between the germline ends. Germline lookup yields CDR1 DFQATT and CDR2 SNEGSKA (reference sequence). The CDR3 has 15 residues. The CDR3 DNA sequence: TGCAGTGCTAGAGTTAAGGGGGCGAACACCGGGGAGCTGTTTTTT. Residues: CSARVKGANTGELFF.

This clonotype was observed at least ten times. The chain couples TRBV7-8 to TRBJ1-5; D unclear. This CDR3 is built from 15 residues. V was pared by 1 base and J by 2 bases, with 9 bases between. Germline V CDR1 and CDR2: SGHVS, FQNEAQ. The CDR3 here is CASSLDVQGNQPQHF. The DNA for the CDR3 is TGTGCCAGCAGCTTAGACGTGCAGGGCAATCAGCCCCAGCATTTT.

The genes are TRBV11-2 and TRBJ1-1; 9 bases agree with TRBD1. Germline CDR1 and CDR2: SGHAT and FQNNGV. This CDR3 contains 16 residues. J lost 5 bases, V lost 5 bases, and 12 bases had no gene match. As DNA, the CDR3 is TGTGCCAGCAGCCCTGGGACAGGGACCCTCGGGACTGAAGCTTTCTTT. It specifies CASSPGTGTLGTEAFF.

The table lists this clonotype with many counts. The rearrangement joins TRBV2 to TRBJ2-2; tentative D call: TRBD2 (5 bases). Trimming took 4 bases from V and 7 from J, leaving 13 bases between them. This CDR3 has 14 residues. Germline assignment: CDR1 SNHLY and CDR2 FYNNEI. The CDR3 coding sequence is TGTGCCAGCAGTGGAGCGCTAGCCTACGGGGAGCTGTTTTTT. Its translation: CASSGALAYGELFF.

CDR3 loop: CASSYSQRRAFF. For the CDR3, the DNA is TGTGCCAGCAGTTACTCTCAGCGGAGGGCTTTCTTT. The chain is built from TRBV6-2 or TRBV6-3 and TRBJ1-1; D unresolved. V shed 0 bases and J shed 11 bases, with 10 bases lying between them. Germline CDR1 reads MNHEY; CDR2 reads SVGEGT. This CDR3 contains 12 residues.

There are many counts of this clonotype. The chain combines TRBV19 with TRBJ1-1; TRBD1 aligns across 7 bases. The CDR3 length is 16 residues. CDR1 LNHDA and CDR2 SQIVND come from the germline V gene (reference sequence). V gave up 4 bases and J gave up 0 bases; unmatched junction bases: 8. The CDR3 here is CASSTRQGWLNTEAFF. The CDR3 DNA sequence: TGTGCCAGTAGTACACGACAGGGTTGGTTGAACACTGAAGCTTTCTTT.

At least ten counts were recorded for this clonotype. The chain couples TRBV24-1 to TRBJ2-5; TRBD2 matches at 11 bases. Per germline, CDR1 KGHDR and CDR2 SFDVKD. V was clipped by 3 bases and J by 2 bases; unmatched bases: 1. This CDR3 is 15 amino acids long. The CDR3 is CATSDPSGGQETQYF. The CDR3 coding sequence is TGTGCCACCAGTGATCCTAGCGGGGGGCAAGAGACCCAGTACTTC.

This clonotype was counted at least ten times. The chain couples TRBV2 to TRBJ1-2, with D uncertain. V lost 3 bases and J lost 2, with 7 bases in between. CDR1 is SNHLY, CDR2 FYNNEI, per germline. The CDR3 is 13 amino acids. The CDR3 loop reads CASSDAGNYGYTF. CDR3 in DNA: TGTGCCAGCAGTGATGCCGGGAACTATGGCTACACCTTC.

This clonotype was recorded many times. The CDR3 nucleotides read TGTGCCAGCAACGATCTCCACGAGCAGTACTTC. Translating it yields CASNDLHEQYF. The chain couples TRBV6-1 to TRBJ2-7; D ambiguous. V lost 7 bases and J lost 5, with 9 bases in between. Germline CDR1 and CDR2: MNHNS and SASEGT. The CDR3 is made up of 11 amino acids.

This clonotype was detected ten times or more. V is TRBV20-1 and J is TRBJ2-7; 7 bases align to TRBD2. V dropped 0 bases and J dropped 1; count of bases not matched to a gene: 15. In germline, CDR1 is DFQATT, CDR2 SNEGSKA (reference sequence). The CDR3 contains 18 residues. The CDR3 reads CSARDIIREEITSYEQYF. Here the CDR3 DNA reads TGCAGTGCTAGAGATATCATCCGGGAGGAGATCACGTCCTACGAGCAGTACTTC.

J is TRBJ1-1 and V is TRBV3-1, with D unresolved. The CDR3 sequence is 14 residues long. The germline V gene encodes CDR1 LGHDT and CDR2 YNNKEL (reference sequence). Trimming cost V 1 base and J 8 bases, with 14 bases left between them. In DNA, the CDR3 is TGTGCCAGCAGCCAAGTGGCGGGGAAGGGAGAAGCTTTCTTT. Amino acid sequence: CASSQVAGKGEAFF.

This clonotype was observed many times. The chain carries TRBV29-1 and TRBJ2-7, with 10 bases identical to TRBD2. There are 13 residues in the CDR3. The trim removed 2 bases at V and 10 bases at J, leaving 8 bases unmatched. Germline V CDR1 and CDR2: SQVTM, ANQGSEA. Written as DNA, the CDR3 is TGCAGCGTTGAACGTGCTAGCGGGAGAAGACAGTACTTC. Its protein is CSVERASGRRQYF.